Below, 13 T cell receptor beta chains from the same sample are listed, as sequenced in a study of shared clonotypes between healthy human individuals (dated by TCRdb to the early 2020s). Libraries came from the immunoSEQ multiplex PCR assay. TCRdb took this table from immuneACCESS and kept in-frame rearrangements with V and J called. Such tables lack part of the clones; where checked against another copy, unresolved V genes explain under half of the gap, and the rest is unexplained. The sample includes approximately 940,000 clones, with around three quarters observed a single time. Approximately 1.5% of the sample rests with the top ten. The sample comprised memory CD4+ T cells sorted from blood. In the paper's terms, the cell subset or site label means: CD45RA-negative fraction. The receptors derive from a man between 18 and 35 years old in good health.

The chain links TRBV6-5 to TRBJ2-7; tentatively, D is TRBD1 (6 bases). Deletions cut 6 bases from V and 6 bases from J, with 9 bases between. Per germline, CDR1 MNHEY and CDR2 SVGAGI. This CDR3 region has 11 residues. The CDR3 sequence is CASRYRAEQYF. CDR3 in DNA: TGTGCCAGCAGATACAGGGCCGAGCAGTACTTC.

The V and J genes are TRBV5-1 and TRBJ1-2, with D possibly being TRBD1 (5 bases). The CDR3 consists of 12 residues. Germline CDR1 reads SGHRS; CDR2 reads YFSETQ. V gave up 3 bases and J gave up 5 bases, with 8 bases separating them. CDR3 region: CASSSTEYGYTF. CDR3 nucleotide sequence: TGCGCCAGCAGCTCGACAGAGTATGGCTACACCTTC. Full variable domain (outside the CDR3, taken from reference TRBV5-1 and TRBJ1-2): KAGVTQTPRYLIKTRGQQVTLSCSPISGHRSVSWYQQTPGQGLQFLFEYFSETQRNKGNFPGRFSGRQFSNSRSEMNVSTLELGDSALYLCASSSTEYGYTFGSGTRLTVV.

This clone showed up just once. V is TRBV7-9 and J is TRBJ2-7, with a tentative D call TRBD1 (6 bases). Trimming stripped 5 bases from V and 0 bases from J, with 8 bases between. The germline CDR1 and CDR2 sequences are SEHNR and FQNEAQ (reference sequence). The CDR3 is 13 amino acids. CDR3 coding DNA: TGTGCCAGCAGCCCAGGGGCCTCCTACGAGCAGTACTTC. This gives the protein CASSPGASYEQYF.

J is TRBJ2-7 and V is TRBV6-1; TRBD1 matches at 10 bases. Germline lookup yields CDR1 MNHNS and CDR2 SASEGT. V dropped 4 bases and J dropped 4; count of bases not matched to a gene: 4. The CDR3 totals 14 residues. CDR3 nucleotides: TGTGCCAGCAGTGTTGACAGGGGGCCTTACGAGCAGTACTTC. Its translation: CASSVDRGPYEQYF.

In its sample, this clone was seen once. The chain combines TRBV6-5 with TRBJ1-6; D unresolved. With 2 bases removed from V and 7 bases from J, the gap between germline ends came to 9 bases. The CDR3 has 14 residues. The germline gives CDR1 MNHEY, CDR2 SVGAGI. CDR3 loop: CASSYQVGNSPLHF. In DNA form, the CDR3 reads TGTGCCAGCAGTTACCAGGTTGGGAATTCACCCCTCCACTTT.

The chain's CDR3 is CASSGTFEQFF. The CDR3, as DNA: TGTGCCAGTTCCGGGACTTTTGAGCAGTTCTTC. The chain joins TRBV2 to TRBJ2-1, with D possibly matching TRBD2 (6 bases). The CDR3 covers 11 residues. Germline CDR1 is SNHLY and CDR2 is FYNNEI. V was pared by 9 bases and J by 9 bases, with 12 bases between.

The chain recombines TRBV10-3 with TRBJ2-5, with 10 bases that match TRBD1. V shed 8 bases and J 2 bases; nucleotides not matched to a gene: 2. The CDR3 runs to 13 residues. CDR1 ENHRY and CDR2 SYGVKD come from the germline V gene. This chain's CDR3 is CAIGTGEQETQYF. DNA of the CDR3: TGTGCCATCGGGACAGGGGAACAAGAGACCCAGTACTTC.

The chain links TRBV2 to TRBJ1-5, with 7 bases that match TRBD1. The CDR3 has 15 residues. Germline CDR1 reads SNHLY; CDR2 reads FYNNEI. The ends lost 8 bases at V and 5 bases at J; junction bases unmatched: 12. The CDR3 bases are TGTGCCAGCTCTACCCAGACAGGGATTTATCAGCCCCAGCATTTT. Its protein product is CASSTQTGIYQPQHF.

The chain joins TRBV18 to TRBJ2-3, with D possibly TRBD2 on 6 matching bases. This CDR3 contains 12 residues. Germline CDR1 KGHSH, CDR2 LQKENI. Trimming pared 3 bases from V and 11 bases from J, leaving 12 bases between. The CDR3 loop reads CASSPREDVQYF. The CDR3 region has the DNA TGTGCCAGCTCACCGCGGGAAGACGTGCAGTATTTT. Looking up the rest from reference TRBV18 and TRBJ2-3 gives the full variable domain: NAGVMQNPRHLVRRRGQEARLRCSPMKGHSHVYWYRQLPEEGLKFMVYLQKENIIDESGMPKERFSAEFPKEGPSILRIQQVVRGDSAAYFCASSPREDVQYFGPGTRLTVL.

The V gene is TRBV18, the J gene TRBJ1-6; TRBD1 matches at 12 bases. The trim removed 6 bases at V and 9 bases at J, leaving 6 bases unmatched. The germline CDR1 and CDR2 sequences are KGHSH and LQKENI. The CDR3 has 15 residues. The CDR3 bases are TGTGCCAGCTCGCTCGGGACAGGGGGCCTTTCACCCCTCCACTTT. It is translated as CASSLGTGGLSPLHF.

The chain uses TRBV19 and TRBJ2-1; D is uncertain. In germline, CDR1 is LNHDA, CDR2 SQIVND (reference sequence). Trimming took 0 bases from V and 9 from J, leaving 12 bases between them. CDR3 length: 14 residues. The CDR3 sequence is CASSIDRSLGEQFF. The DNA for the CDR3 is TGTGCCAGTAGTATAGATCGAAGTCTGGGTGAGCAGTTCTTC.

The chain carries TRBV6-6 and TRBJ2-7; 7 bases are shared with TRBD1. J lost 0 bases, V lost 6 bases, and 11 bases had no gene match. This CDR3 is built from 16 residues. From germline, CDR1 is MNHNY and CDR2 SVGAGI (reference sequence). The CDR3 region has the DNA TGTGCCAGCAGAGGACCCCCCGACAGGGCCTCCTACGAGCAGTACTTC. It is translated as CASRGPPDRASYEQYF.

The J gene is TRBJ2-3, the V gene TRBV5-5, with TRBD2 as a possible D gene (6 bases). Between the trimmed V and J ends, which lost 3 bases and 4 bases, there was a span of 6 bases. The germline gives CDR1 SGHKS, CDR2 YYEKEE (reference sequence). The CDR3 is 12 residues long. The CDR3 loop is CASSSGADTQYF. CDR3 in DNA: TGTGCCAGCAGCTCGGGGGCAGATACGCAGTATTTT.